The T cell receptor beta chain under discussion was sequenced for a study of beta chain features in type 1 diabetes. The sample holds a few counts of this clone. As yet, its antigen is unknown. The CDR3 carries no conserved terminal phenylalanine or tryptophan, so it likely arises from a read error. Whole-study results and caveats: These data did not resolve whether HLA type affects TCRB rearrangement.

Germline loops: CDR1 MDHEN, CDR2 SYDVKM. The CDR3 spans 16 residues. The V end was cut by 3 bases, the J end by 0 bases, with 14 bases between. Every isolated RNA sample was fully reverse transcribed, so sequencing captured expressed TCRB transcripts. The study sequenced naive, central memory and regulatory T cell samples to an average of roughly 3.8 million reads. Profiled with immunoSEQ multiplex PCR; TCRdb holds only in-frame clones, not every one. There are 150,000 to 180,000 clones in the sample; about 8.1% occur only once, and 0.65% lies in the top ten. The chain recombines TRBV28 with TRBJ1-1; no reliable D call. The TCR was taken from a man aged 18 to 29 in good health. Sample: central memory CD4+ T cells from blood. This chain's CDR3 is CASSFTRVSLNTEAFS. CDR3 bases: TGTGCCAGCAGTTTTACGAGGGTTTCGTTGAACACTGAAGCTTTCTCT.